The next 10 T cell receptor beta chains were all read from a single sample in a study of patients and donors after allogeneic stem cell transplantation. MiXCR, run by TCRdb on the RT-PCR reads, gives a single entry per CDR3 protein. The sample includes tens of thousands of distinct CDR3 sequences, 37% of them seen just once. Sequenced material: blood, either unsorted or a sorted T cell fraction (not recorded which). The receptor set was obtained from a human donor who was either an allogeneic HSCT recipient or a stem cell or donor lymphocyte infusion donor (not recorded which). It is not recorded whose cells these are; they may come from a transplant donor.

This clonotype has only a few counts. The rearrangement links TRBV7-2 to TRBJ1-4; TRBD1 might be the D (6 bases). Trimming shortened V by 5 bases and J by 11 bases, and 12 bases separated the two germline ends. The CDR3 length is 12 residues. The germline gives CDR1 SGHTA, CDR2 FQGNSA. CDR3 DNA: TGTGCCAGCAGCCCAAACGGACAGAAACTGTTTTTT. Protein: CASSPNGQKLFF.

This chain joins TRBV11-2 and TRBJ2-5; D is perhaps TRBD2 (6 bases). CDR1 and CDR2 (germline): SGHAT, FQNNGV. The CDR3 covers 13 residues. The V gene lost 1 base and the J gene lost 7 bases, with 10 bases spanning the gap. This chain's CDR3 is CASSLVQEGTQYF. CDR3 DNA sequence: TGTGCCAGCAGCTTAGTACAGGAGGGGACCCAGTACTTC.

The genes are TRBV6-1 and TRBJ2-7; D remains unclear. The CDR3 is 12 amino acids. V lost 2 bases and J lost 6, with 8 bases in between. CDR1 is MNHNS, CDR2 SASEGT, per germline. The CDR3: CASSEWVFEQYF. CDR3 nucleotide sequence: TGTGCCAGCAGTGAATGGGTATTCGAGCAGTACTTC.

The genes are TRBV18 and TRBJ2-5; 9 bases are a match to TRBD2. Germline loops: CDR1 KGHSH, CDR2 LQKENI. V gave up 1 base and J gave up 4 bases; unmatched junction bases: 13. The CDR3 contains 18 residues. This chain's CDR3 is CASSPRLSGAGGRETQYF. The CDR3 DNA is TGTGCCAGCTCACCACGCCTCTCTGGAGCGGGGGGAAGAGAGACCCAGTACTTC.

The chain joins TRBV29-1 to TRBJ2-1; TRBD1 agrees at 7 bases. The CDR3 consists of 13 residues. Germline CDR1 SQVTM, CDR2 ANQGSEA. J was trimmed by 4 bases and V by 6 bases; bases with no gene match: 6. CDR3 DNA: TGCAGCGTGCAGGGACAGTCTTACAATGAGCAGTTCTTC. Its translation is CSVQGQSYNEQFF.

This clonotype was detected a few times. The rearrangement joins TRBV29-1 to TRBJ1-1, with D tentatively TRBD1 (6 bases). The ends were cut back, 4 bases at V and 10 bases at J, with 13 bases in the middle. Germline V gene sequence: CDR1 SQVTM, CDR2 ANQGSEA. The CDR3 consists of 11 residues. CDR3 nucleotides: TGCAGCGTTGTAAAGACAGGCTCAGCTTTCTTT. This gives the protein CSVVKTGSAFF.

This chain connects TRBV20-1 to TRBJ2-3; perhaps TRBD2 as D (5 bases). Germline CDR1 is DFQATT and CDR2 is SNEGSKA (reference sequence). This CDR3 contains 15 residues. V lost 5 bases and J 1 base, leaving 16 bases between the germline ends. This CDR3 reads CSASTIATGTDTQYF. In DNA, the CDR3 is TGCAGTGCTTCCACCATAGCGACCGGCACAGATACGCAGTATTTT.

This CDR3 is CASSPPGLAVTDTQYF. CDR3 sequence (DNA): TGTGCCAGCAGCCCGCCGGGACTAGCGGTCACAGATACGCAGTATTTT. This sequence joins TRBV7-9 and TRBJ2-3; the match to TRBD2 covers 11 bases. The CDR3 length is 16 residues. Losses at the gene ends were 5 bases for V and 2 bases for J; bases not matched to a gene: 6. Germline V gives CDR1 SEHNR, CDR2 FQNEAQ (reference sequence). Full variable domain (remainder filled in from reference TRBV7-9 and TRBJ2-3): DTGVSQNPRHKITKRGQNVTFRCDPISEHNRLYWYRQTLGQGPEFLTYFQNEAQLEKSRLLSDRFSAERPKGSFSTLEIQRTEQGDSAMYLCASSPPGLAVTDTQYFGPGTRLTVL.

The gene calls are TRBV19 and TRBJ1-5; no firm D call. This CDR3 spans 12 amino acids. Germline values: CDR1 LNHDA, CDR2 SQIVND (reference sequence). V lost 5 bases and J lost 6, with 8 bases in between. The CDR3 loop is CASSWPGQPQHF. The CDR3 DNA is TGTGCCAGTAGTTGGCCGGGTCAGCCCCAGCATTTT. The full variable domain, in which reference TRBV19 and TRBJ1-5 provide the parts outside the CDR3, is DGGITQSPKYLFRKEGQNVTLSCEQNLNHDAMYWYRQDPGQGLRLIYYSQIVNDFQKGDIAEGYSVSREKKESFPLTVTSAQKNPTAFYLCASSWPGQPQHFGDGTRLSIL.

This clonotype was counted a few times. This chain links TRBV10-3 with TRBJ2-3; D is unresolved. Germline values: CDR1 ENHRY, CDR2 SYGVKD. This CDR3 is built from 14 residues. Deletions cut 3 bases from V and 1 base from J, with 8 bases between. The CDR3 loop reads CAISEVLRTDTQYF. The DNA for the CDR3 is TGTGCCATCAGTGAAGTACTCCGCACAGATACGCAGTATTTT.